This TCR beta chain was identified in a study of T cell responses to AZD1222 COVID-19 vaccine listed by TCRdb under 2021. General notes on the study: AZD1222 recipients given second doses at about 4 weeks or at about 12 weeks were pooled, since spike-specific TCR depth and breadth were not found to differ between the two schedules. TCR sequencing was performed for about 240 trial participants, of whom approximately 200 were given two doses of AZD1222 and some 26 were given two doses of MenACWY control vaccine. Trial participants were enrolled into age subgroups of 18-55, 56-69 and 70-plus years, which contained roughly 150, 30 and 60 TCR-sequenced participants, respectively. What the study reported, not specific to this receptor: After two AZD1222 doses, spike-specific TCR breadth and depth were significantly higher than at day 0 and than in MenACWY recipients. Conclusions about previously exposed vaccinees were limited because only 6 or 7 AZD1222 recipients were SARS-CoV-2 seropositive at baseline. The 56-69-year group was small, and its depth increase did not reach significance, likely because of low power. Participants were mostly white British and included more females than males, and it was suggested by the authors that clonal diversity may have been underestimated. Nearly half of unique spike-specific TCRs reportedly recognized epitopes outside regions mutated in the B.1.351 and B.1.1.7 variants. CD4 TCRs associated with the vaccine covered the entire spike protein, and the dominant responses were in regions 160-218 and 743-854. Because no samples from the day 14 peak response were available, repertoires could be characterized only after the peak T cell response.

Reading from cysteine to phenylalanine, the CDR3 counts 14 amino acids. The DNA shown is the 42-base CDR3, in frame from base 1. V loses 1 base, J loses 4 bases, and the germline ends lie 10 bases apart. From a lookup of the germline V gene (reference sequence), CDR1 and CDR2 are SEHNR and FQNEAQ. As for this clone: The target of this receptor is not known. Per-nucleotide qualities are absent, and no much larger clonotype sits a single base away.

The CDR3 regions of human TCRbeta chains were subjected to immunosequencing. The authors' analysis ran thus. TCRs in the repertoires were matched against a reference library of SARS-CoV-2-specific TCRs that had been generated with the MIRA antigen-specificity platform. Breadth was defined as the fraction of unique TCRs that were SARS-CoV-2-associated, and depth was defined as the fraction of total T cells that were SARS-CoV-2-associated. Each spike-specific TCR was assigned to its reactive spike region and to a CD4 or CD8 class using the MIRA data. Log10-transformed breadth and depth values were compared by one-way ANOVA with Sidak's multiple comparisons tests. The table comes from immuneACCESS by way of TCRdb, which keeps in-frame sequences with V and J called. Part of the clones is missing from these tables; in studies checked, under half for an unresolved V gene and the rest for unknown reasons. V and J calls and clone size come straight from that table; D and trimming were deduced from the DNA. The table for this sample lists 150,000 to 200,000 clones; over 90% of them were counted only once. In total, the top ten clones hold around 3.8% of the sample.

The sample's time point label is to be understood as: baseline before first vaccination. Samples from vaccinated people were obtained from the UK trials COV001 and COV002, which included a single-blind randomized controlled phase 2/3 trial of AZD1222 (ChAdOx1 nCoV-19) in healthy adults. Trial participant PBMC samples were collected at day 0 and day 28 after the second dose for TCRbeta chain sequencing. Specimen: peripheral blood, collected on day 0 of AZD1222 vaccination. This clonotype was obtained from an adult in good health. The sequence links TRBV7-9 to TRBJ2-5; tentative D gene TRBD2, with 6 bases matching. The base sequence is TGTGCCAGCAGCTTAGGCGGAGCGGGAGAGACCCAGTACTTC. It specifies CASSLGGAGETQYF.